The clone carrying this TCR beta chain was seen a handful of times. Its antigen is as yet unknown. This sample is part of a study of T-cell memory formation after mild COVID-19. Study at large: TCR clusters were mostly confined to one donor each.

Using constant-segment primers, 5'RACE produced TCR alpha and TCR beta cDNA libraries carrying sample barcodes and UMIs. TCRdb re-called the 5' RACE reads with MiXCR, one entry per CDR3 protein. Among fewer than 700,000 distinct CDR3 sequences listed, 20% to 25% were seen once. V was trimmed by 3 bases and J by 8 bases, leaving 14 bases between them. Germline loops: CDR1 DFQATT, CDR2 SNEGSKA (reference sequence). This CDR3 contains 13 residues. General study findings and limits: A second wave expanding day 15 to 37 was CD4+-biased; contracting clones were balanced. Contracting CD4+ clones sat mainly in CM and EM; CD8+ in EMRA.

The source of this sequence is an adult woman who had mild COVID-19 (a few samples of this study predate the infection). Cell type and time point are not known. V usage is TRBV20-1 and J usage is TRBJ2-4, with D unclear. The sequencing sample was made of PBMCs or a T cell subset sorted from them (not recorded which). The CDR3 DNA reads TGCAGTGCTAGGACGTTCCTTCGGGACATTCAGTACTTC. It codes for CSARTFLRDIQYF.